One TCR beta chain is described in this entry. Its antigen remains unidentified. A junction boundary mismatches the germline segment, possibly from a read error. With around 490 ng total RNA as template and a constant-region primer, TCR beta cDNA was made. It was through three nested multiplex PCR rounds of slightly modified ARM-PCR that TCR beta libraries arose. TRBV1-TRBV30 forward primers and a C-beta reverse primer were used in the first two PCR rounds, which each ran for about 10 cycles. TCRdb reanalysed the multiplex PCR reads using MiXCR and keeps one entry per CDR3 protein. Here the sample spans fewer than 250,000 distinct CDR3 sequences, 85% being singletons. This sample was included in a study of tumor-infiltrating lymphocytes in primary liver carcinoma. Study-wide results and caveats: Just around 7.5-25% of top clones spanned all five tumor regions. Tumor region pairs showed greater overlap than either tumor-adjacent or tumor-blood pairs did. The 250 largest clones made up significantly more of tumor than blood repertoires (p = 0.039).

Between about 18 and 33 mg of unsorted bulk tissue served as the source from which RNA and DNA were co-extracted. Tumor samples all exceeded 85% viable tumor cells. The germline gives CDR1 MGHRA, CDR2 YSYEKL. This CDR3 has 16 amino acids. The chain combines TRBV4-1 with TRBJ1-5; TRBD1 matches at 7 bases. This clonotype originated in a man in his forties or fifties with primary liver carcinoma and hepatitis B virus infection. The material sequenced was tumor tissue from primary liver carcinoma. The CDR3, as DNA: TGCGCCAGCAGCCCCGTTGACAGGGTTGGCAATCAGCCCCATCATTTT. This gives the protein CASSPVDRVGNQPHHF.